Listed below are T cell receptor beta chains from one sample, sequenced in a study of cytomegalovirus exposure and HLA in healthy donors. Libraries were prepared by immunoSEQ multiplex PCR; TCRdb keeps only in-frame clonotypes and omits some of them. The sample data list 85,000 to 90,000 clones. The sample consisted of PBMCs. Receptor source: a man between 50 and 59 years old in good health and CMV-seropositive. The CDR3 runs from the conserved cysteine through the conserved F or W. D genes are given only for firm matches.

TRBV30	TRBJ2-1	.	TGTGCCTGGAGTCCGACTGCGCATGAGCAGTTCTTC	CAWSPTAHEQFF
TRBV5-1	TRBJ2-3	TRBD2	TGCGCCAGCAGCTTTGCGGGGGTAGGCGATACGCAGTATTTT	CASSFAGVGDTQYF
TRBV11-1	TRBJ2-7	TRBD2	TGTGCCAGCTCACCGGGACTAGTCTACGAGCAGTACTTC	CASSPGLVYEQYF
TRBV10-3	TRBJ1-1	.	TGTGCCATCAGTGATTCCCTCGGGGTAATGAACACTGAAGCTTTCTTT	CAISDSLGVMNTEAFF
TRBV11-3	TRBJ1-1	.	TGTGCCAGCAGCTCGAGTGGCACTGAAGCTTTCTTT	CASSSSGTEAFF
TRBV4-3	TRBJ2-1	.	TGCGCCAGCAGCCAAGAATGGGGGAGGAAAAATGAGCAGTTCTTC	CASSQEWGRKNEQFF
TRBV28	TRBJ1-1	.	TGTGCCAGCAGTTCCCCGGGACAACCGAACACTGAAGCTTTCTTT	CASSSPGQPNTEAFF
TRBV4-3	TRBJ1-5	.	TGCGCCAGCAGCCAAGATAGATTTCAGCCCCAGCATTTT	CASSQDRFQPQHF
TRBV6-5	TRBJ2-7	TRBD2	TGTGCCAGCAGTTACCGGCTAGCGGGAGGGTACCAGCAGTACTTC	CASSYRLAGGYQQYF
TRBV7-2	TRBJ1-2	.	TGTGCCAGCAGCTTAGTTAGTGGGGGGAACTATGGCTACACCTTC	CASSLVSGGNYGYTF
TRBV5-6	TRBJ1-1	TRBD1	TGTGCCAGCAGCTTTCGAGGGGGCTCTAACACTGAAGCTTTCTTT	CASSFRGGSNTEAFF
TRBV6-1	TRBJ1-6	TRBD1	TGTGCCAGCACCGGGACAGCTAATTCACCCCTCCACTTT	CASTGTANSPLHF
TRBV6-5	TRBJ2-3	.	TGTGCCAGCAGCCCAGGGACTCTATTTAGGGATACGCAGTATTTT	CASSPGTLFRDTQYF
TRBV15	TRBJ1-1	.	TGTGCCACCAGCAGAGACCAGGGGCTGAACACTGAAGCTTTCTTT	CATSRDQGLNTEAFF
TRBV7-6	TRBJ2-1	TRBD2	TGTGCCAGCAGTTCACCGGGACTAGCTTACAATGAGCAGTTCTTC	CASSSPGLAYNEQFF
TRBV7-8	TRBJ2-3	TRBD2	TGTGCCAGCAGCATGACTAGCGGGAGCACAGATACGCAGTATTTT	CASSMTSGSTDTQYF
TRBV19	TRBJ2-1	TRBD2	TGTGCCAGTAGGCCAGCGGGAGGGCCCAATGAGCAGTTCTTC	CASRPAGGPNEQFF
TRBV18	TRBJ1-2	TRBD1	TGTGCCAGCTCACCACCGGGACAGAACTATGGCTACACCTTC	CASSPPGQNYGYTF
TRBV7-9	TRBJ2-2	TRBD1	TGTGCCAGCAGCCCGGGACAGTCCACCGGGGAGCTGTTTTTT	CASSPGQSTGELFF
TRBV5-1	TRBJ1-2	TRBD1	TGCGCCAGCAGCTTGGATACAGGGGGAAACTATGGCTACACCTTC	CASSLDTGGNYGYTF
TRBV2	TRBJ2-5	.	TGTGCCAAACGGGTCGGGAAAGAGACCCAGTACTTC	CAKRVGKETQYF
TRBV7-9	TRBJ1-1	.	TGTGCCAGCAGCCTCCCCTCGGCAGCGCTGACTGAAGCTTTCTTT	CASSLPSAALTEAFF
TRBV11-2	TRBJ1-3	.	TGTGCCAGCAGCTTTATAAGAAACACCATATATTTT	CASSFIRNTIYF
TRBV14	TRBJ1-2	.	TGTGCCAGCAGCCAACAAAACTATGGCTACACCTTC	CASSQQNYGYTF
TRBV7-8	TRBJ1-1	TRBD1	TGTGCCAGCAGCTCAAAAAGGACAGGGTTATTAAATGAAGCTTTCTTT	CASSSKRTGLLNEAFF
TRBV30	TRBJ1-5	.	TGTGCCTGGAGTGTAGGGGAGCCCCAGCATTTT	CAWSVGEPQHF
TRBV28	TRBJ1-5	.	TGTGCCAGCAGTTTAGGCGGGGATAGCAATCAGCCCCAGCATTTT	CASSLGGDSNQPQHF
TRBV7-9	TRBJ2-3	.	TGTGCCAGCAGCTTAGCGCGGAGAGATACGCAGTATTTT	CASSLARRDTQYF
TRBV5-5	TRBJ2-7	TRBD1	TGTGCCAGCAGCTTGGGAGGGGGCGGCTACGAGCAGTACTTC	CASSLGGGGYEQYF
TRBV14	TRBJ1-2	.	TGTGCCAGCAGCCACTGGGGGGGCGGAGCTAACTATGGCTACACCTTC	CASSHWGGGANYGYTF
TRBV16	TRBJ1-1	.	TGTGCCAGCAGCAACCCAGGCAGGAACACTGAAGCTTTCTTT	CASSNPGRNTEAFF
TRBV7-9	TRBJ2-2	TRBD2	TGTGCCAGCAGCTCCAGGGGGACTAGCGGGAGGGCCCTCACCGGGGAGCTGTTTTTT	CASSSRGTSGRALTGELFF
TRBV14	TRBJ2-1	.	TGTGCCAGCAGCCAAGGCGCGGGTTCCTACAATGAGCAGTTCTTC	CASSQGAGSYNEQFF
TRBV29-1	TRBJ1-2	TRBD1	TGCAGCGTTGAGGAGACAGGGAACTATGGCTACACCTTC	CSVEETGNYGYTF
TRBV30	TRBJ1-2	.	TGTGCCTGGAAGAGCGGGGGGGGGACTAACTATGGCTACACCTTC	CAWKSGGGTNYGYTF
TRBV5-5	TRBJ2-4	TRBD1	TGTGCCAGCAGACCAGACAGGGATCACATTCAGTACTTC	CASRPDRDHIQYF
TRBV5-6	TRBJ2-4	TRBD1	TGTGCCAGCAGCACTCTGACAGGGGGGAACATTCAGTACTTC	CASSTLTGGNIQYF
TRBV13	TRBJ1-1	.	TGTGCCAGCAGCTTATGGGGAGGGGGCACTGAAGCTTTCTTT	CASSLWGGGTEAFF
TRBV5-1	TRBJ2-7	TRBD1	TGCGCCAGCAGCGGACCGACAGGGGGCTCGGGGGAGCAGTACTTC	CASSGPTGGSGEQYF
TRBV7-2	TRBJ1-1	TRBD1	TGTGCCAGCAGCCCAAGGGACAGGGTGAACACTGAAGCTTTCTTT	CASSPRDRVNTEAFF
TRBV6-6	TRBJ2-5	.	TGTGCCAGCGAACGGGATGGAGAGACCCAGTACTTC	CASERDGETQYF
TRBV28	TRBJ1-2	TRBD1	TGTGCCAGCAATCACCCACAGGGGGCGTCGTATGGCTACACCTTC	CASNHPQGASYGYTF
TRBV4-3	TRBJ1-6	.	TGCGCCAGCAGCAGAGGGACACAGAATTCACCCCTCCACTTT	CASSRGTQNSPLHF
TRBV4-2	TRBJ1-2	.	TGTGCCAGCAGCCAAGATCGCGAACAGAGAATTAACTATGGCTACACCTTC	CASSQDREQRINYGYTF
TRBV9	TRBJ1-1	.	TGTGCCAGCAGCGTCGGATACAGGGACACTGAAGCTTTCTTT	CASSVGYRDTEAFF
TRBV4-2	TRBJ1-1	.	TGTGCCAGCAGCCGCGCGGGGGAACTGAACACTGAAGCTTTCTTT	CASSRAGELNTEAFF
TRBV29-1	TRBJ2-2	.	TGCAGCGTTCCACAGACAACCACCGGGGAGCTGTTTTTT	CSVPQTTTGELFF
TRBV18	TRBJ2-6	.	TGTGCCAGCTCACCAATAGAGGCAAAGGCTGGGGCCAACGTCCTGACTTTC	CASSPIEAKAGANVLTF
TRBV28	TRBJ1-5	.	TGTGCCAGCAGTTATCGTCAGCCCCAGCATTTT	CASSYRQPQHF
TRBV9	TRBJ1-1	.	TGTGCCAGCAGCGGGGGAACTAGGAACACTGAAGCTTTCTTT	CASSGGTRNTEAFF
TRBV28	TRBJ1-2	.	TGTGCCAGCAGTCCGGGAGACTATGGCTACACCTTC	CASSPGDYGYTF
TRBV11-1	TRBJ2-1	.	TGTGCCAGCAGCTTAGCGACTAGTATTGGTTCGTTCTTC	CASSLATSIGSFF
TRBV7-2	TRBJ1-2	.	TGTGCCAGCAGCCCGAATATTGACAATGGCTACACCTTC	CASSPNIDNGYTF
TRBV7-2	TRBJ1-1	TRBD1	TGTGCCAGCAGCTTAGCCGGGACAGGGTTAGCTTTCTTT	CASSLAGTGLAFF
TRBV19	TRBJ2-2	.	TGTGCCAGTAGCCCGGGGGTCACCGGGGAGCTGTTTTTT	CASSPGVTGELFF